The clone carrying this T cell receptor beta chain has ten or more counts. Its cognate antigen is unknown. Using 10%, 30% or 50% RNA, naive CD8 libraries were derived from about 21,000 to 970,000 sorted cells. This sample is drawn from a study of molecular identifiers for immune sequencing clone quantification. Looking at the study overall: Replicates split RNA from approximately 22,000 or 94,000 naive CD8 cells five ways, and the researchers sequenced four portions.

Trimming stripped 0 bases from V and 3 bases from J, with 11 bases between. CDR1 LGHNA and CDR2 YNFKEQ come from the germline V gene. The CDR3 has 16 amino acids. Study-wide results and limits: Identical TCR molecules that share a barcode could lead to an underestimation of highly expanded clone sizes.

As previously described, bulk TCR libraries were made using listed TCR primers. TCRdb reprocessed the PCR reads with MiXCR, giving one entry per CDR3 protein. The profile shows approximately 590,000 distinct CDR3 sequences, roughly 23% of them singletons. The receptor was derived from a human donor in good health. Some libraries in this study had Jurkat cell RNA spiked in. This chain joins TRBV4-2 and TRBJ2-2, with D unclear. The material sequenced was naive CD8+ T cells from blood, with Jurkat cell RNA spiked in. The subset: FACS-sorted CD8+CD4-CCR7+CD45RA+ naive T cells. The CDR3 nucleotides read TGTGCCAGCAGCCAAGAAGATACGGGCTACACCGGGGAGCTGTTTTTT. Translating gives CASSQEDTGYTGELFF.